The T cell receptor (beta chain) described here comes from a study of blood T cell repertoires in COVID-19. Whole-study context: From T cells, B-cell-depleted T cells, or PBMCs came the material, which was cDNA or gDNA.

CDR3 length: 17 residues. The junction had 11 bases not matched to a gene; V was cut back by 4 bases and J by 4 bases. Per the germline V gene, CDR1 is SGHRS and CDR2 is YFSETQ. Assay: immunoSEQ multiplex PCR; the TCRdb copy retains only in-frame clones and omits some. The data contain approximately 260,000 clones, more than 85% of them singletons. The specimen was peripheral blood. The TCR originated in a man younger than 35 with active or convalescent COVID-19. V gene TRBV5-1 combines with J gene TRBJ2-2; 9 bases agree with TRBD2. DNA of the CDR3: TGCGCCAGCAGCGCCCCCGCGGGGGGGTACGGCACCGGGGAGCTGTTTTTT. This encodes CASSAPAGGYGTGELFF.